These 20 T cell receptor beta chains came from one sample sequenced in a study of shared clonotypes between healthy human individuals. Clones were read by immunoSEQ multiplex PCR, and TCRdb kept only the in-frame ones, dropping some. The data contain around 530,000 clones, around 78% of them singletons. Sequencing was done on a sample of PBMCs. Receptors were obtained from a woman aged 35 to 49 in good health. Some clones in this sample may be carry-over from other donors' samples.

The gene calls are TRBV27 and TRBJ2-3; D is perhaps TRBD1 (6 bases). The CDR3 is made up of 15 amino acids. Germline assignment: CDR1 MNHEY and CDR2 SMNVEV (reference sequence). V lost 0 bases and J lost 2, with 9 bases in between. The CDR3 is CASSLSGQTTDTQYF. In nucleotides, the CDR3 is TGTGCCAGCAGTTTATCCGGACAGACCACAGATACGCAGTATTTT.

The chain couples TRBV25-1 to TRBJ2-1; 9 bases are shared with TRBD2. The germline V gene encodes CDR1 MGHDK and CDR2 SYGVNS. The CDR3 extends over 14 amino acids. The V gene end was trimmed by 1 base and the J gene end by 15 bases; junction bases not matched to a gene: 10. This chain's CDR3 is CASSESRGLAGMFF. The CDR3 DNA reads TGTGCCAGCAGTGAATCTCGGGGACTAGCTGGGATGTTCTTC.

The rearrangement uses TRBV28 and TRBJ1-5; no firm D call. V was clipped by 2 bases and J by 6 bases, with 14 bases between them. This CDR3 has 15 amino acids. Germline V gives CDR1 MDHEN, CDR2 SYDVKM. The CDR3: CASSLQRATSQPQHF. Here the CDR3 DNA reads TGTGCCAGCAGTTTACAGCGCGCGACTTCTCAGCCCCAGCATTTT.

The genes are TRBV7-2 and TRBJ2-3, with 7 bases fitting TRBD2. The CDR3 runs to 14 residues. V dropped 2 bases and J dropped 4; count of bases not matched to a gene: 3. Germline V gene data show CDR1 as SGHTA and CDR2 as FQGNSA. DNA of the CDR3: TGTGCCAGCAGCTTACTGACTAGCTCAGATACGCAGTATTTT. Encoded protein: CASSLLTSSDTQYF.

The sample holds many counts of this clone. Other DNA sequences in the sample encode the same CDR3. This chain links TRBV10-3 with TRBJ2-1, with TRBD1 matching over 10 bases. The CDR3 has 16 amino acids. The junction had 8 bases not matched to a gene; V was cut back by 5 bases and J by 4 bases. Germline V gene lookup returns CDR1 ENHRY and CDR2 SYGVKD. Written as DNA, the CDR3 is TGTGCCATCAGTCATTCCGGGACAGGGGATTACAATGAGCAGTTCTTC. It translates to CAISHSGTGDYNEQFF.

The J gene is TRBJ2-3, the V gene TRBV6-5; D gene unclear. Per the germline V gene, CDR1 is MNHEY and CDR2 is SVGAGI. V lost 10 bases to trimming and J lost 6 bases, with 8 bases between them. The CDR3 sequence is 10 residues long. The chain's CDR3 is CATYRDTQYF. The CDR3 bases are TGTGCCACATATAGGGATACGCAGTATTTT.

This chain links TRBV29-1 with TRBJ1-5; tentatively, D is TRBD1 (5 bases). Germline V lookup: CDR1 SQVTM, CDR2 ANQGSEA. The V and J ends lost 4 bases and 0 bases respectively, with 10 bases between them. The length of the CDR3 is 14 residues. The CDR3 nucleotides read TGCAGCGTTGGTGAGACAGATAGCAATCAGCCCCAGCATTTT. It is translated as CSVGETDSNQPQHF.

The chain links TRBV19 to TRBJ2-3; 7 bases map to TRBD1. The CDR3 covers 14 residues. Germline V gene data show CDR1 as LNHDA and CDR2 as SQIVND (reference sequence). The V gene end was trimmed by 3 bases and the J gene end by 3 bases; junction bases not matched to a gene: 3. CDR3 region: CASSMRGQTDTQYF. The CDR3 region has the DNA TGTGCCAGTAGTATGAGGGGGCAGACAGATACGCAGTATTTT.

This chain uses TRBV10-2 with TRBJ1-5; 7 bases agree with TRBD1. The length of the CDR3 is 12 residues. Trimming cost V 8 bases and J 7 bases; bases outside gene matches: 5. Germline V lookup: CDR1 WSHSY, CDR2 SAAADI. The CDR3 DNA reads TGCGCCAGCGGACAGGCGGACCAGCCCCAGCATTTT. This encodes CASGQADQPQHF.

V and J are TRBV4-2 and TRBJ2-5, with D uncertain. Trimming left V 1 base short and J 4 bases short, with 7 bases between. The CDR3 runs 13 residues. Germline CDR1 is LGHNA and CDR2 is YNFKEQ. The CDR3 DNA is TGTGCCAGCAGCCAAGGGGCAGGAGAGACCCAGTACTTC. Its translation: CASSQGAGETQYF.

Worth noting for this clone: This specimen includes other DNA sequences encoding the same CDR3. The rearrangement uses TRBV4-3 and TRBJ1-5; 9 nucleotides align to TRBD1. Per the germline V gene, CDR1 is LGHNA and CDR2 is YSLEER. V lost 3 bases to trimming and J lost 4 bases; unmatched junction nucleotides: 1. The CDR3 sequence is 14 residues long. CDR3 amino acids: CASSQGTGNQPQHF. The DNA of the CDR3 is TGCGCCAGCAGCCAGGGGACAGGGAATCAGCCCCAGCATTTT.

This clone was recorded a few times. This chain connects TRBV6-4 to TRBJ2-3, with a tentative D call TRBD2 (5 bases). Germline-derived CDR1 and CDR2 are MRHNA and SNTAGT. The ends were cut back, 3 bases at V and 5 bases at J, with 12 bases in the middle. CDR3 length: 14 amino acids. The CDR3 is CASSEDSERDTQYF. In nucleotides, the CDR3 is TGTGCCAGCAGTGAGGATAGCGAACGAGATACGCAGTATTTT.

The chain employs TRBV5-4 and TRBJ2-6, with TRBD1 matching over 7 bases. Germline V gene lookup returns CDR1 SGHNT and CDR2 YYREEE (reference sequence). This CDR3 comprises 15 residues. V lost 4 bases, J lost 3 bases, and 4 bases stayed unmatched. CDR3 in amino acids: CASSPAGGGANVLTF. The DNA for the CDR3 is TGTGCCAGCAGCCCGGCAGGGGGTGGGGCCAACGTCCTGACTTTC. The entire variable domain, with the rest obtained from reference TRBV5-4 and TRBJ2-6, is as follows: ETGVTQSPTHLIKTRGQQVTLRCSSQSGHNTVSWYQQALGQGPQFIFQYYREEENGRGNFPPRFSGLQFPNYSSELNVNALELDDSALYLCASSPAGGGANVLTFGAGSRLTVL.

V and J are TRBV11-3 and TRBJ2-2; D not certain. The V end lost 1 base, the J end lost 5 bases, and 8 bases lay between the germline ends. The CDR3 has 14 amino acids. The germline V gene has CDR1 SGHNT and CDR2 YENEEA. Written as DNA, the CDR3 is TGTGCCAGCAGCTTAGTGGGCGGTACCGGGGAGCTGTTTTTT. This codes for CASSLVGGTGELFF.

The rearrangement uses TRBV25-1 and TRBJ1-5, with a tentative D call TRBD1 (6 bases). Germline V gene data show CDR1 as MGHDK and CDR2 as SYGVNS. V lost 5 bases and J 3 bases, leaving 11 bases between the germline ends. The CDR3 consists of 14 residues. CDR3 amino acids: CASSPPGVNQPQHF. CDR3 DNA: TGTGCCAGCAGTCCGCCAGGGGTCAATCAGCCCCAGCATTTT.

The chain uses TRBV2 and TRBJ1-4; TRBD1 matches at 7 bases. The trim removed 8 bases at V and 4 bases at J, leaving 4 bases unmatched. Germline CDR1 and CDR2: SNHLY and FYNNEI. This CDR3 spans 13 amino acids. The CDR3 bases are TGTGCCAGCCGACAGGGATTTAATGAAAAACTGTTTTTT. It yields the protein CASRQGFNEKLFF.

For this clone: Its ends do not fully match the called genes, so a read error is possible. The chain is built from TRBV7-7 and TRBJ2-2, with 8 nucleotides matching TRBD2. This CDR3 is 16 amino acids long. The germline V gene has CDR1 SSHAT and CDR2 FNYEAQ (reference sequence). CDR3 residues: CASSLGGLGSTGELFF. The CDR3 DNA is TGTGCTAGCAGCTTAGGGGGACTAGGCAGCACCGGGGAGCTGTTTTTT.

This chain joins TRBV7-8 and TRBJ2-2, with 8 bases lining up with TRBD1. CDR3 size: 18 residues. With 1 base clipped from V and 3 bases from J, the junction kept 10 bases outside the gene matches. Germline lookup yields CDR1 SGHVS and CDR2 FQNEAQ. The CDR3 nucleotides read TGTGCCAGCAGCTTAGTAGGCAGGGGGCGCGGGTACACCGGGGAGCTGTTTTTT. This translates into CASSLVGRGRGYTGELFF.

This chain links TRBV6-1 with TRBJ2-7; D might be TRBD1 or TRBD2, each matching 6 bases. Germline V gene sequence: CDR1 MNHNS, CDR2 SASEGT. Trimming pared 6 bases from V and 2 bases from J, leaving 14 bases between. This CDR3 spans 14 amino acids. The chain's CDR3 is CASRGAGGAYEQYF. As DNA, the CDR3 is TGTGCCAGCAGGGGGGCAGGCGGGGCCTACGAGCAGTACTTC.

The chain employs TRBV6-1 and TRBJ2-7; D might be TRBD1 (6 bases). Trimming pared 2 bases from V and 1 base from J, leaving 12 bases between. CDR1 is MNHNS and CDR2 is SASEGT in the germline V gene. This CDR3 is built from 15 residues. CDR3 bases: TGTGCCAGCAGTGAATCAGGGGTAGGATCCTACGAGCAGTACTTC. Translation: CASSESGVGSYEQYF.